Below, 21 T cell receptor beta chains from the same sample are listed, as sequenced in a study of T cells in localized non-small cell lung cancer. Sequencing used immunoSEQ multiplex PCR; TCRdb keeps in-frame clones, though not all of them. Seen here are 65,000 or so clones, more than 80% observed once, and the top ten hold around 4.7%. Here the sequenced sample was PBMCs, taken before any cancer treatment. The receptors shown here come from a man aged 35 to 69 with stage II lung adenocarcinoma.

V and J are TRBV6-5 and TRBJ1-2; D is ambiguous. V lost 0 bases, J lost 1 base, and 6 bases lay in between. The CDR3 consists of 14 residues. Per germline, CDR1 MNHEY and CDR2 SVGAGI. The CDR3, as DNA: TGTGCCAGCAGTTACTCCGCCTTTAACTATGGCTACACCTTC. Amino acids: CASSYSAFNYGYTF.

The table lists this clone with a count of one. The chain recombines TRBV6-1 with TRBJ2-7; possibly TRBD1 for D (6 bases). With 6 bases removed from V and 5 bases from J, the gap between germline ends came to 17 bases. Germline values: CDR1 MNHNS, CDR2 SASEGT. There are 14 residues in the CDR3. The chain's CDR3 is CASRGPGQRDEQYF. The CDR3 coding sequence is TGTGCCAGCAGGGGCCCGGGACAAAGGGACGAGCAGTACTTC.

This chain connects TRBV14 to TRBJ2-3; D is undetermined. The CDR3 loop spans 13 amino acids. Germline V CDR1 and CDR2: SGHDN, FVKESK. V was trimmed by 0 bases and J by 2 bases, leaving 3 bases between them. The CDR3 DNA reads TGTGCCAGCAGCCAAGATGACACAGATACGCAGTATTTT. Protein sequence: CASSQDDTDTQYF.

This rearrangement joins TRBV4-1 to TRBJ1-1; 8 bases are a match to TRBD1. Germline V gene sequence: CDR1 MGHRA, CDR2 YSYEKL. Trimming took 4 bases from V and 1 from J; bases not matched to a gene: 5. The CDR3 contains 15 residues. CDR3 DNA: TGCGCCAGCAGCCTGTTGGACAGGGCGAACACTGAAGCTTTCTTT. Translating gives CASSLLDRANTEAFF.

V gene TRBV6-6 combines with J gene TRBJ1-2, with D unclear. The V gene's germline CDR1 is MNHNY and CDR2 SVGAGI (reference sequence). There are 11 residues in the CDR3. V was pared by 0 bases and J by 12 bases, with 8 bases between. The CDR3 DNA reads TGTGCCAGCAGTTACTCCAGGAATAACACCTTC. Its protein product is CASSYSRNNTF.

The chain uses TRBV6-5 and TRBJ1-3; weak D call: TRBD1 (6 bases). The V end was cut by 1 base, the J end by 2 bases, with 9 bases between. Germline lookup yields CDR1 MNHEY and CDR2 SVGAGI. This CDR3 is 15 amino acids long. This CDR3 reads CASSYLGQPGNTIYF. The CDR3 DNA sequence: TGTGCCAGCAGTTACTTGGGACAACCTGGAAACACCATATATTTT.

This clone has only one observation. The J gene is TRBJ1-2, the V gene TRBV7-2; 9 bases are a match to TRBD1. In germline, CDR1 is SGHTA, CDR2 FQGNSA. The CDR3 is 15 amino acids. V shed 5 bases, J shed 2 bases, and the junction held 6 bases outside the gene matches. Here the CDR3 reads CASSQGQGHNYGYTF. The CDR3 DNA sequence: TGTGCCAGCAGCCAGGGACAGGGACACAACTATGGCTACACCTTC.

The rearrangement joins TRBV29-1 to TRBJ1-4; 7 nucleotides match TRBD1. Trimming at V came to 7 bases and at J to 1 base, leaving 3 bases not matched to a gene. Germline loops: CDR1 SQVTM, CDR2 ANQGSEA. The CDR3 is made up of 13 amino acids. The CDR3 spells CSARQGTNEKLFF. The CDR3 DNA sequence: TGCAGCGCTAGACAGGGAACTAATGAAAAACTGTTTTTT. Full variable domain (missing parts from reference TRBV29-1 and TRBJ1-4): SAVISQKPSRDICQRGTSLTIQCQVDSQVTMMFWYRQQPGQSLTLIATANQGSEATYESGFVIDKFPISRPNLTFSTLTVSNMSPEDSSIYLCSARQGTNEKLFFGSGTQLSVL.

V gene TRBV6-5 combines with J gene TRBJ2-3; D uncertain. The CDR3 length is 14 residues. CDR1 MNHEY and CDR2 SVGAGI come from the germline V gene. Trimming stripped 5 bases from V and 6 bases from J, with 15 bases between. In DNA, the CDR3 is TGTGCCAGCAGTCCCCTTGGCCTAGACGATACGCAGTATTTT. Protein: CASSPLGLDDTQYF.

V is TRBV14 and J is TRBJ2-7, with a possible D match to TRBD1 (5 bases). Germline-derived CDR1 and CDR2 are SGHDN and FVKESK. CDR3 length equals 15 residues. V lost 1 base, J lost 2 bases, and 12 bases lay in between. The CDR3 DNA reads as TGTGCCAGCAGCCAAGGCCAGGGTCTGGCCTACGAGCAGTACTTC. Amino acid sequence: CASSQGQGLAYEQYF.

V is TRBV2 and J is TRBJ1-1; no definite D call. This CDR3 comprises 14 residues. V lost 4 bases, J lost 4 bases, and 13 bases lay in between. CDR1 is SNHLY, CDR2 FYNNEI, per germline. CDR3 residues: CASSVDKRGTEAFF. CDR3 DNA: TGTGCCAGCAGTGTCGACAAACGCGGCACTGAAGCTTTCTTT.

This clone was detected only once. The rearrangement joins TRBV6-6 to TRBJ2-4; D not resolved. The CDR3 spans 13 residues. The germline V and J ends were trimmed by 5 bases and 7 bases, with 12 bases remaining between them. CDR1 MNHNY and CDR2 SVGAGI come from the germline V gene (reference sequence). The CDR3 spells CASSQPGTNIQYF. The CDR3 nucleotides read TGTGCCAGCAGTCAACCCGGTACGAACATTCAGTACTTC.

V usage is TRBV5-6 and J usage is TRBJ2-4; D is ambiguous. CDR3 length equals 15 residues. Trimming left V 7 bases short and J 0 bases short, with 14 bases between. Germline V gene lookup returns CDR1 SGHDT and CDR2 YYEEEE. The CDR3 region is CASQSFSSAKNIQYF. The CDR3, as DNA: TGTGCCAGCCAGTCCTTTTCATCAGCCAAAAACATTCAGTACTTC.

The chain is built from TRBV29-1 and TRBJ2-5; 7 bases are shared with TRBD2. CDR1 and CDR2 (germline): SQVTM, ANQGSEA. The CDR3 is 15 amino acids. V lost 4 bases, J lost 5 bases, and 13 bases stayed unmatched. The CDR3 DNA follows: TGCAGCGTTGCGCGGCTAGCGGAAAAGGGCGAGACCCAGTACTTC. Amino acid sequence: CSVARLAEKGETQYF.

V usage is TRBV7-9 and J usage is TRBJ2-7; TRBD2 matches at 7 bases. The CDR3 has 14 residues. J was trimmed by 2 bases and V by 1 base; bases with no gene match: 2. The germline V gene has CDR1 SEHNR and CDR2 FQNEAQ (reference sequence). The CDR3 loop reads CASSLDGTTYEQYF. CDR3 nucleotide sequence: TGTGCCAGCAGCTTAGATGGGACTACCTACGAGCAGTACTTC.

The J gene is TRBJ1-2, the V gene TRBV7-8; TRBD1 agrees at 10 bases. V was pared by 3 bases and J by 2 bases, with 3 bases of the junction left unmatched. Germline lookup yields CDR1 SGHVS and CDR2 FQNEAQ. This CDR3 spans 15 amino acids. The CDR3 sequence is CASSFRQGANYGYTF. Here the CDR3 DNA reads TGTGCCAGCAGCTTCAGACAGGGGGCGAACTATGGCTACACCTTC.

This sequence joins TRBV6-4 and TRBJ2-1; the match to TRBD2 covers 9 bases. The CDR3 extends over 15 amino acids. Germline CDR1 MRHNA, CDR2 SNTAGT. The V and J ends lost 4 bases and 2 bases, in that order; junction bases with no gene match: 3. DNA for the CDR3: TGTGCCAGCAGTGCCCTAGCGGGAACCTACAATGAGCAGTTCTTC. It encodes CASSALAGTYNEQFF.

This clone was detected once. V and J are TRBV30 and TRBJ2-3; maybe TRBD2 (6 bases). V was pared by 3 bases and J by 1 base, with 26 bases between. The CDR3 covers 19 residues. In germline, CDR1 is GTSNPN, CDR2 SVGIG (reference sequence). Here the CDR3 DNA reads TGTGCCTGGAGAGACCGTACTAGCTCCCCGATCTGGGGCACAGATACGCAGTATTTT. The encoded protein is CAWRDRTSSPIWGTDTQYF.

V and J are TRBV18 and TRBJ1-1; 10 bases are a match to TRBD1. This CDR3 is built from 15 residues. The V and J ends lost 4 bases and 0 bases, in that order; junction bases with no gene match: 2. In germline, CDR1 is KGHSH, CDR2 LQKENI. CDR3 sequence reads: CASSLGTGVNTEAFF. DNA of the CDR3: TGTGCCAGCTCACTGGGGACAGGGGTGAACACTGAAGCTTTCTTT.

By proportion, this clone is medium-sized (0.01 to 0.1%). This specimen includes other DNA sequences encoding the same CDR3. CDR3 sequence reads: CASSRVNTEAFF. The CDR3 DNA is TGTGCCAGTAGTAGGGTGAACACTGAAGCTTTCTTT. The chain carries TRBV19 and TRBJ1-1; the D is unclear. The germline V and J ends were trimmed by 4 bases and 0 bases, with 3 bases remaining between them. The CDR3 spans 12 residues. Germline V gene data show CDR1 as LNHDA and CDR2 as SQIVND (reference sequence).

The chain employs TRBV19 and TRBJ1-5; D may be TRBD1 (5 bases). Between the trimmed V and J ends, which lost 7 bases and 5 bases, there was a span of 12 bases. CDR3 size: 13 residues. Germline V gene data show CDR1 as LNHDA and CDR2 as SQIVND (reference sequence). The CDR3 nucleotides are TGTGCCAGTATGGGAGGGGCCTATCAGCCCCAGCATTTT. This codes for CASMGGAYQPQHF.